The clone carrying this TCR beta chain was counted between two and nine times. What it recognizes is unknown. This entry belongs to a study of metastatic and nonmetastatic thyroid tumors. The CDR3 extends over 14 amino acids. Germline V gene data show CDR1 as MNHEY and CDR2 as SMNVEV (reference sequence). V lost 5 bases to trimming and J lost 4 bases; unmatched junction nucleotides: 6. Among the patients, none had received any treatment before thyroid surgery. TCRdb reanalyzed the PCR reads with MiXCR. The table shows fewer than 12,000 clones, with more than 25% occurring only once. Points from the study as a whole: In blood and tumor, TCR beta diversity was reportedly significantly higher in malignant thyroid tumors than in benign nodules.

This TCR was sampled from a female donor with papillary thyroid cancer or a benign thyroid nodule (not recorded which). Some clones in this sample may be carry-over from other donors' samples. The sequenced sample was tumor tissue. V gene TRBV27 combines with J gene TRBJ1-2; 8 nucleotides agree with TRBD1. The CDR3 sequence: CASSLRQGSYGYTF. As DNA, the CDR3 is TGTGCCAGCAGTCTCCGACAGGGGAGCTATGGCTACACCTTC.